Each of the 30 T cell receptor beta chains below was sequenced from the same sample in a study of T cell responses to AZD1222 COVID-19 vaccine. Some clones are missing from TCRdb's copy, which holds only in-frame ones; the method was immunoSEQ multiplex PCR. The data show about 91,000 clones, 80% to 95% seen once. Sample: peripheral blood, taken 28 days after the second AZD1222 dose. The receptors were sampled from an adult who received the AZD1222 COVID-19 vaccine.

The V gene is TRBV2, the J gene TRBJ2-5; no clear D gene. Germline CDR1 and CDR2: SNHLY and FYNNEI. Trimming left V 6 bases short and J 5 bases short, with 7 bases between. The CDR3 totals 11 residues. Here the CDR3 DNA reads TGTGCCAGCAGGAGGACCGAGACCCAGTACTTC. Amino acid sequence: CASRRTETQYF.

This chain joins TRBV5-1 and TRBJ2-2; 11 bases align to TRBD1. The CDR3 loop spans 16 amino acids. V dropped 4 bases and J dropped 6; count of bases not matched to a gene: 8. Germline CDR1 reads SGHRS; CDR2 reads YFSETQ. The CDR3 protein is CASSPGWTGGSGELFF. The CDR3, as DNA: TGCGCCAGCAGCCCGGGCTGGACAGGGGGCTCCGGGGAGCTGTTTTTT.

This clone was found many times. In DNA, the CDR3 is TGTGCCAGCAGCTTGGCGGCAGGGGGCCTCTACGAGCAGTACTTC. Protein: CASSLAAGGLYEQYF. The rearrangement joins TRBV5-4 to TRBJ2-7; 8 bases fit TRBD1. Germline V gene data show CDR1 as SGHNT and CDR2 as YYREEE (reference sequence). With 0 bases clipped from V and 3 bases from J, the junction kept 5 bases outside the gene matches. There are 15 residues in the CDR3.

V is TRBV6-2 or TRBV6-3 and J is TRBJ1-4, with a possible D match to TRBD1 (5 bases). CDR3 length: 17 amino acids. Trimming removed 2 bases at V and 2 bases at J, with 15 bases between. Per the germline V gene, CDR1 is MNHEY and CDR2 is SVGEGT. In nucleotides, the CDR3 is TGTGCCAGCAGTTACCCTCCCGGGACCGGTACTAATGAAAAACTGTTTTTT. Residues: CASSYPPGTGTNEKLFF.

This clone was seen more than once but under ten times. The chain uses TRBV5-6 and TRBJ2-3; no definite D call. CDR3 size: 16 residues. Trimming removed 2 bases from V and 3 bases from J, with 16 bases in between. Germline assignment: CDR1 SGHDT and CDR2 YYEEEE. The CDR3 nucleotides read TGTGCCAGCAGCTTTCAGCCCGATTCTGGGACAGATACGCAGTATTTT. It is translated as CASSFQPDSGTDTQYF.

This clone was seen only once. This chain links TRBV6-5 with TRBJ1-2, with unresolved D. CDR1 and CDR2 (germline): MNHEY, SVGAGI. CDR3 size: 13 residues. V lost 0 bases to trimming and J lost 6 bases, with 8 bases between them. The CDR3 DNA is TGTGCCAGCAGTTACTCGGGTGTTAATGGCTACACCTTC. Amino acid sequence: CASSYSGVNGYTF.

In DNA form, the CDR3 reads TGTGCCAGCAGTTTGGAGGGGTATGGCTACACCTTC. It specifies CASSLEGYGYTF. The chain couples TRBV12-3 or TRBV12-4 to TRBJ1-2; possibly TRBD1 for D (5 bases). This CDR3 is built from 12 residues. Trimming took 3 bases from V and 5 from J, leaving 7 bases between them.

This chain uses TRBV7-3 with TRBJ2-5, with 14 bases lining up with TRBD2. The germline V gene has CDR1 SGHTA and CDR2 FQGTGA. V shed 5 bases, J shed 7 bases, and the junction held 9 bases outside the gene matches. The CDR3 runs 16 residues. The CDR3 DNA reads TGTGCCAGCAGCATTGGACTAGCGGGGGGTTCAGGGACCCAGTACTTC. Protein product: CASSIGLAGGSGTQYF. The variable domain in full, completed from reference TRBV7-3 and TRBJ2-5, reads GAGVSQTPSNKVTEKGKYVELRCDPISGHTALYWYRQSLGQGPEFLIYFQGTGAADDSGLPNDRFFAVRPEGSVSTLKIQRTERGDSAVYLCASSIGLAGGSGTQYFGPGTRLLVL.

Only a few counts were recorded for this clone. The J gene is TRBJ2-5, the V gene TRBV4-2; tentative D call: TRBD1 (6 bases). Germline V gene sequence: CDR1 LGHNA, CDR2 YNFKEQ. CDR3 size: 15 residues. V was shortened by 3 bases and J by 5 bases, with 16 bases between the two germline ends. CDR3 bases: TGTGCCAGCAGCCAGCTAGATCGGGACATGGAGACCCAGTACTTC. Amino acids: CASSQLDRDMETQYF.

V and J are TRBV7-9 and TRBJ1-1, with D possibly TRBD1 on 6 matching bases. The V and J ends lost 2 bases and 7 bases respectively, with 14 bases between them. This CDR3 region has 14 residues. Per germline, CDR1 SEHNR and CDR2 FQNEAQ (reference sequence). In DNA form, the CDR3 reads TGTGCCAGCAGCTTATTTTTAGGAGGGGGTGAAGCTTTCTTT. Translating gives CASSLFLGGGEAFF.

The V call is TRBV29-1, the J call TRBJ2-3; TRBD1 might be the D (5 bases). The ends were cut back, 6 bases at V and 0 bases at J, with 10 bases in the middle. This CDR3 has 13 residues. The germline V gene encodes CDR1 SQVTM and CDR2 ANQGSEA. The CDR3 reads CSVTTASTDTQYF. CDR3 nucleotides: TGCAGCGTAACGACAGCTAGCACAGATACGCAGTATTTT.

The chain recombines TRBV4-3 with TRBJ1-2; D is ambiguous. The V end was cut by 1 base, the J end by 4 bases, with 13 bases between. The CDR3 length is 15 residues. Germline V gene sequence: CDR1 LGHNA, CDR2 YSLEER. The CDR3 sequence: CASSQVFRVGYGYTF. In DNA form, the CDR3 reads TGCGCCAGCAGCCAAGTTTTCCGGGTGGGCTATGGCTACACCTTC.

The rearrangement uses TRBV5-6 and TRBJ1-3; TRBD1 matches at 7 bases. The V gene end was trimmed by 2 bases and the J gene end by 0 bases; junction bases not matched to a gene: 8. CDR3 size: 17 residues. The germline V gene has CDR1 SGHDT and CDR2 YYEEEE. This CDR3 is CASSLGQAPHSGNTIYF. The CDR3, as DNA: TGTGCCAGCAGCTTAGGACAGGCGCCTCACTCTGGAAACACCATATATTTT.

The rearrangement links TRBV6-5 to TRBJ1-2; 8 bases fit TRBD1. In germline, CDR1 is MNHEY, CDR2 SVGAGI. The junction had 9 bases not matched to a gene; V was cut back by 5 bases and J by 4 bases. This CDR3 has 15 amino acids. CDR3 DNA sequence: TGTGCCAGCAGTCTGGACAGGGCTGGGGTCTATGGCTACACCTTC. Its translation is CASSLDRAGVYGYTF.

This clone was observed a few times. The chain couples TRBV5-1 to TRBJ2-7, with TRBD1 matching over 7 bases. The CDR3 consists of 16 residues. V shed 1 base and J 3 bases; nucleotides not matched to a gene: 10. Germline values: CDR1 SGHRS, CDR2 YFSETQ. CDR3 in DNA: TGCGCCAGCAGCTTGTCTCCTACGGGGACAGACTACGAGCAGTACTTC. This sequence encodes CASSLSPTGTDYEQYF. The variable domain in full, with the rest retrieved from reference TRBV5-1 and TRBJ2-7, is KAGVTQTPRYLIKTRGQQVTLSCSPISGHRSVSWYQQTPGQGLQFLFEYFSETQRNKGNFPGRFSGRQFSNSRSEMNVSTLELGDSALYLCASSLSPTGTDYEQYFGPGTRLTVT.

The chain links TRBV4-1 to TRBJ1-5; no clear D. Germline V gene data show CDR1 as MGHRA and CDR2 as YSYEKL. Between the trimmed V and J ends, which lost 0 bases and 0 bases, there was a span of 12 bases. The CDR3 has 17 amino acids. This chain's CDR3 is CASSQDGRVHSNQPQHF. CDR3 sequence (DNA): TGCGCCAGCAGCCAAGATGGCAGAGTTCATAGCAATCAGCCCCAGCATTTT.

This rearrangement joins TRBV6-5 to TRBJ1-5; no reliable D call. This CDR3 contains 11 residues. Trimming left V 7 bases short and J 6 bases short, with 7 bases between. Germline V gene data show CDR1 as MNHEY and CDR2 as SVGAGI. As DNA, the CDR3 is TGTGCCAGCATGAATTTTCAGCCCCAGCATTTT. Its translation is CASMNFQPQHF.

V is TRBV5-1 and J is TRBJ2-2; D may be TRBD1 (5 bases). Trimming removed 2 bases from V and 0 bases from J, with 8 bases in between. The CDR3 totals 15 residues. Looked up from germline, CDR1 is SGHRS and CDR2 is YFSETQ. The CDR3 protein is CASSFREPNTGELFF. CDR3 in DNA: TGCGCCAGCAGCTTCAGGGAACCGAACACCGGGGAGCTGTTTTTT.

The chain links TRBV10-3 to TRBJ1-3, with a tentative D call TRBD1 (5 bases). The CDR3 consists of 14 residues. V shed 6 bases and J shed 1 base, with 10 bases lying between them. The germline V gene encodes CDR1 ENHRY and CDR2 SYGVKD. CDR3 loop: CAIRSGGSGNTIYF. The CDR3 DNA sequence: TGTGCCATCAGGAGTGGGGGATCTGGAAACACCATATATTTT.

This clone was recorded once. CDR3 in amino acids: CASSFWEGHEQYF. The CDR3 bases are TGTGCCAGCAGTTTTTGGGAGGGCCACGAGCAGTACTTC. The chain carries TRBV27 and TRBJ2-7; 7 bases are shared with TRBD2. Germline CDR1 and CDR2: MNHEY and SMNVEV (reference sequence). This CDR3 has 13 residues. J was trimmed by 5 bases and V by 3 bases; bases with no gene match: 4.

This clone came up once. The V call is TRBV7-9, the J call TRBJ1-1; D is uncertain. The CDR3 totals 13 residues. Germline lookup yields CDR1 SEHNR and CDR2 FQNEAQ (reference sequence). Deletions cut 4 bases from V and 2 bases from J, with 8 bases between. DNA for the CDR3: TGTGCCAGCAGCTCCGGCCCCAACACTGAAGCTTTCTTT. Protein: CASSSGPNTEAFF.

This sequence joins TRBV7-9 and TRBJ1-2; D possibly corresponds to TRBD1 (5 bases). Per germline, CDR1 SEHNR and CDR2 FQNEAQ (reference sequence). The CDR3 consists of 12 residues. V dropped 4 bases and J dropped 12 bases, with 15 bases sitting between them. CDR3 residues: CASSSDWGFNTF. CDR3 sequence (DNA): TGTGCCAGCAGCTCAGATTGGGGGTTTAACACCTTC. Using reference TRBV7-9 and TRBJ1-2 for the parts outside the CDR3, the full variable domain is DTGVSQNPRHKITKRGQNVTFRCDPISEHNRLYWYRQTLGQGPEFLTYFQNEAQLEKSRLLSDRFSAERPKGSFSTLEIQRTEQGDSAMYLCASSSDWGFNTFGSGTRLTVV.

The genes are TRBV27 and TRBJ2-7, with D maybe TRBD1 (5 bases). Trimming left V 2 bases short and J 3 bases short, with 8 bases between. The CDR3 totals 13 residues. Germline V gene sequence: CDR1 MNHEY, CDR2 SMNVEV (reference sequence). CDR3 loop: CASSLTDSYEQYF. CDR3 sequence (DNA): TGTGCCAGCAGTTTAACCGACAGCTACGAGCAGTACTTC.

The chain carries TRBV4-1 and TRBJ2-3; 10 bases align to TRBD2. The CDR3 is made up of 16 amino acids. Germline CDR1 and CDR2: MGHRA and YSYEKL. The junction had 7 bases not matched to a gene; V was cut back by 3 bases and J by 4 bases. In nucleotides, the CDR3 is TGCGCCAGCAGCCAGAAAGTAGCGGGGGGAGCAGATACGCAGTATTTT. Translated, it gives CASSQKVAGGADTQYF.

The chain uses TRBV20-1 and TRBJ2-7; D call uncertain. Trimming took 8 bases from V and 5 from J, leaving 10 bases between them. The CDR3 loop spans 10 amino acids. Germline V lookup: CDR1 DFQATT, CDR2 SNEGSKA (reference sequence). CDR3 sequence reads: CSPRQDEQYF. CDR3 bases: TGCAGTCCCCGGCAGGACGAGCAGTACTTC.

This clone has a single count. The genes are TRBV2 and TRBJ2-4; D remains ambiguous. Germline-derived CDR1 and CDR2 are SNHLY and FYNNEI. Trimming stripped 3 bases from V and 1 base from J, with 10 bases between. The CDR3 loop spans 15 amino acids. CDR3 amino acids: CASSEGIRAKNIQYF. The CDR3 DNA sequence: TGTGCCAGCAGTGAGGGGATTCGGGCCAAAAACATTCAGTACTTC.

This clone was counted between two and nine times. The rearrangement joins TRBV6-9 to TRBJ2-2; TRBD2 matches at 7 bases. Germline V gene lookup returns CDR1 MNHGY and CDR2 SVAAGI. This CDR3 region has 17 residues. V trimming: 0 bases; J trimming: 4 bases; junction bases outside the gene matches: 8. CDR3: CASSYSPQGGPTGELFF. The CDR3 DNA is TGTGCCAGCAGTTATTCACCTCAGGGAGGGCCCACCGGGGAGCTGTTTTTT.

A single count supports this clone. J is TRBJ1-1 and V is TRBV10-3, with 10 bases matching TRBD1. The ends lost 2 bases at V and 0 bases at J; junction bases unmatched: 6. From germline, CDR1 is ENHRY and CDR2 SYGVKD. The CDR3 is 17 residues long. The CDR3 DNA sequence: TGTGCCATCAGTGAGCATCGGGACAGGGGACTGAACACTGAAGCTTTCTTT. Its protein product is CAISEHRDRGLNTEAFF.

The V gene is TRBV3-1 (or the pseudogene TRBV3-2), the J gene TRBJ1-4; possibly TRBD1 for D (6 bases). The V end was cut by 4 bases, the J end by 5 bases, with 14 bases between. Germline V CDR1 and CDR2: LGHDT, YNNKEL (reference sequence). The CDR3 consists of 15 residues. The CDR3 DNA follows: TGTGCCAGCAGCCTACGGGACACGGGGAATGAAAAACTGTTTTTT. This gives the protein CASSLRDTGNEKLFF.

J is TRBJ2-3 and V is TRBV18; 7 nucleotides match TRBD1. Germline-derived CDR1 and CDR2 are KGHSH and LQKENI. This CDR3 has 16 amino acids. V was clipped by 0 bases and J by 2 bases; unmatched bases: 5. This CDR3 reads CASSPPTGTTTDTQYF. As DNA, the CDR3 is TGTGCCAGCTCACCACCGACAGGGACAACCACAGATACGCAGTATTTT.